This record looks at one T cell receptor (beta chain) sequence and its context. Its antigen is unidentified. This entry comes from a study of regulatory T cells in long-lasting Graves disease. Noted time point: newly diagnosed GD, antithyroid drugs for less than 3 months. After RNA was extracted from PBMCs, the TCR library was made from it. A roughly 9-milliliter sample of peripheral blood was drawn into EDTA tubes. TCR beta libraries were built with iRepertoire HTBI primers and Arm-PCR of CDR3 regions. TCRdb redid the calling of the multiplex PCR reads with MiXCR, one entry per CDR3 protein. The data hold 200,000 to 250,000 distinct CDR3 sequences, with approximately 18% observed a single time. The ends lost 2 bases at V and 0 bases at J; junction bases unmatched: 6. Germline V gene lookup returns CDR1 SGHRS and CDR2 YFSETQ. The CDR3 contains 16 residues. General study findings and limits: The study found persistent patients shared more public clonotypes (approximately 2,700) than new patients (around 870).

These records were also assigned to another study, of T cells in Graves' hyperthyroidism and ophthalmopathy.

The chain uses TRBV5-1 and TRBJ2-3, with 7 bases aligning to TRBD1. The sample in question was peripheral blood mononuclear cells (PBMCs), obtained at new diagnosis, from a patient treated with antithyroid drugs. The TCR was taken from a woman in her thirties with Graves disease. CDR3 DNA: TGCGCCAGCAGCTTAGGGACAGAGCCTAGCACAGATACGCAGTATTTT. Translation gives CASSLGTEPSTDTQYF. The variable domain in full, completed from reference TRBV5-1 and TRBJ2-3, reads KAGVTQTPRYLIKTRGQQVTLSCSPISGHRSVSWYQQTPGQGLQFLFEYFSETQRNKGNFPGRFSGRQFSNSRSEMNVSTLELGDSALYLCASSLGTEPSTDTQYFGPGTRLTVL.